The 12 T cell receptor beta chains given below trace back to one sample, sequenced in a study of early T cells in non-severe SARS-CoV-2 infection. TCRdb recomputed calls from the 5' RACE reads with MiXCR, one row per CDR3 protein. Of tens of thousands of distinct CDR3 sequences in the sample, more than 10% were seen once. The source material was whole blood. Receptors originate from an adult who was a healthcare worker with PCR-confirmed SARS-CoV-2 infection or an uninfected control (not recorded which).

Many counts were recorded for this clonotype. V and J are TRBV29-1 and TRBJ1-3; maybe TRBD1 (5 bases). The germline V gene has CDR1 SQVTM and CDR2 ANQGSEA. This CDR3 has 13 residues. V shed 4 bases and J shed 2 bases, with 9 bases lying between them. The CDR3 DNA reads TGCAGCGTTGGAGGGACCCCTGGAAACACCATATATTTT. Translating it yields CSVGGTPGNTIYF. The full variable domain, completed using reference TRBV29-1 and TRBJ1-3, is SAVISQKPSRDICQRGTSLTIQCQVDSQVTMMFWYRQQPGQSLTLIATANQGSEATYESGFVIDKFPISRPNLTFSTLTVSNMSPEDSSIYLCSVGGTPGNTIYFGEGSWLTVV.

The chain carries TRBV12-3 or TRBV12-4 and TRBJ1-1; no clear D. V was pared by 6 bases and J by 8 bases, with 22 bases between. The CDR3 spans 15 residues. The CDR3 here is CASSLPRIVGGEAFF. Here the CDR3 DNA reads TGTGCCAGCAGCCTCCCTAGGATTGTGGGCGGAGAAGCTTTCTTT.

This clonotype was seen many times. The rearrangement links TRBV5-5 to TRBJ1-5; perhaps TRBD1 as D (5 bases). The CDR3 extends over 17 amino acids. Trimming left V 6 bases short and J 5 bases short, with 24 bases between. The germline V gene has CDR1 SGHKS and CDR2 YYEKEE (reference sequence). The CDR3 spells CASNEGGTRLGYQPQHF. The CDR3 region has the DNA TGTGCCAGCAACGAGGGAGGGACCCGTTTGGGGTATCAGCCCCAGCATTTT.

Only a few counts were recorded for this clonotype. The V gene is TRBV24-1, the J gene TRBJ1-5; possibly TRBD1 for D (5 bases). The CDR3 spans 14 residues. V was cut by 4 bases and J by 4 bases, with 10 bases left in between. Germline V gene sequence: CDR1 KGHDR, CDR2 SFDVKD. As DNA, the CDR3 is TGTGCCACCAGTGAAGGACACGGGAATCAGCCCCAGCATTTT. As protein: CATSEGHGNQPQHF.

The chain recombines TRBV2 with TRBJ2-2; D is perhaps TRBD2 (5 bases). Germline values: CDR1 SNHLY, CDR2 FYNNEI. The CDR3 is 15 amino acids. The germline V and J ends were trimmed by 6 bases and 6 bases, with 17 bases remaining between them. CDR3 sequence reads: CASSLAPAGPGELFF. DNA of the CDR3: TGTGCCAGCAGCCTCGCGCCCGCGGGCCCCGGGGAGCTGTTTTTT.

The gene calls are TRBV24-1 and TRBJ2-3, with 10 bases that match TRBD2. Germline CDR1 reads KGHDR; CDR2 reads SFDVKD. The CDR3 totals 15 residues. J gave up 2 bases and V 9 bases, and 7 bases lay outside the gene matches. The CDR3 coding sequence is TGTGCCACCTCCCGGACTAGCGGTTACACAGATACGCAGTATTTT. As protein: CATSRTSGYTDTQYF.

The chain carries TRBV7-9 and TRBJ2-5; D not certain. Germline V CDR1 and CDR2: SEHNR, FQNEAQ (reference sequence). Trimming removed 2 bases from V and 6 bases from J, with 4 bases in between. The CDR3 runs 11 residues. Written as DNA, the CDR3 is TGTGCCAGCAGCTTATCGCAGACCCAGTACTTC. The encoded protein is CASSLSQTQYF.

This clonotype occurred many times. The J gene is TRBJ1-4, the V gene TRBV5-5; D perhaps matches TRBD1 (5 bases). CDR3 size: 14 residues. Germline lookup yields CDR1 SGHKS and CDR2 YYEKEE (reference sequence). Trimming took off 6 bases at V and 2 bases at J, with 11 bases between the two ends. DNA of the CDR3: TGTGCCAGCAACCCGGACACGACTAATGAAAAACTGTTTTTT. Translation: CASNPDTTNEKLFF. Variable domain in full (rest from reference TRBV5-5 and TRBJ1-4): DAGVTQSPTHLIKTRGQQVTLRCSPISGHKSVSWYQQVLGQGPQFIFQYYEKEERGRGNFPDRFSARQFPNYSSELNVNALLLGDSALYLCASNPDTTNEKLFFGSGTQLSVL.

This clonotype occurred once. The chain combines TRBV9 with TRBJ2-1; 11 bases map to TRBD2. Germline V gene sequence: CDR1 SGDLS, CDR2 YYNGEE. This CDR3 has 15 residues. The trim removed 0 bases at V and 8 bases at J, leaving 4 bases unmatched. CDR3 sequence: CASSVGLAGSDEQFF. The CDR3 coding sequence is TGTGCCAGCAGCGTAGGACTAGCGGGAAGTGATGAGCAGTTCTTC.

The chain combines TRBV29-1 with TRBJ2-7; D is unclear. V lost 3 bases and J 3 bases, leaving 12 bases between the germline ends. The CDR3 is 13 amino acids. Per germline, CDR1 SQVTM and CDR2 ANQGSEA. DNA for the CDR3: TGCAGCGTTGAGCCCATCGCGAGCTACGAGCAGTACTTC. This codes for CSVEPIASYEQYF.

Concerning this clonotype: This may come from a read error, since a much larger clone is one base off. This sequence joins TRBV29-1 and TRBJ2-3; D uncertain. The CDR3 runs 15 residues. V lost 4 bases to trimming and J lost 0 bases, with 14 bases between them. Germline lookup yields CDR1 SQVTM and CDR2 ANQGSEA. The CDR3 DNA follows: TGCAGCGTTGTACCTTGGTGGAGCAGCACAGATACGCAGTATTTT. It specifies CSVVPWWSSTDTQYF.

The V gene is TRBV6-5, the J gene TRBJ2-1; TRBD2 is a possible D gene (6 bases). CDR3 length: 12 residues. CDR1 MNHEY and CDR2 SVGAGI come from the germline V gene. Trimming took 10 bases from V and 3 from J, leaving 10 bases between them. CDR3 sequence: CATEGGYNEQFF. The CDR3 DNA is TGTGCCACCGAGGGAGGCTACAATGAGCAGTTCTTC.